This passage covers 19 T cell receptor beta chains from one sample sequenced in a study of blood T cells in healthy people across ages. Primers used in a second PCR of roughly 6 to 11 cycles were a sample-barcoded 5' primer and a J-beta primer mix. From the 5' RACE reads, TCRdb called clonotypes with MiXCR, one entry per CDR3 protein. The profile shows about 780,000 distinct CDR3 sequences, approximately 24% of them singletons. In addition, the sample was reused for a study of T cells of mothers and their children.

The sample was blood. Every receptor here comes from a boy younger than 18 in good health.

About this clonotype: A junction end diverges from the germline sequence, so it may reflect a read error. The rearrangement uses TRBV6-1 and TRBJ2-1; D may be TRBD1 (5 bases). The CDR3 contains 16 residues. The germline V gene has CDR1 MNHNS and CDR2 SASEGT. The CDR3 sequence: CASSEGADVSYNEQFF. The CDR3 DNA is TGCGCCAGCAGTGAAGGGGCAGACGTTTCCTACAATGAGCAGTTCTTC.

This clonotype has only a few counts. CDR3 coding DNA: TGTGCCAGCAGTTTACTTCAGACCCAGTACTTC. This translates into CASSLLQTQYF. The rearrangement links TRBV28 to TRBJ2-5; no firm D call. Trimming removed 2 bases at V and 6 bases at J, with 4 bases between. Germline V gene data show CDR1 as MDHEN and CDR2 as SYDVKM. The CDR3 length is 11 residues.

This clonotype was seen a handful of times. CDR3 DNA: TGTGCCAGCAGTTCCCAGACGGGCAGCTCCTACAATGAGCAGTTCTTC. This sequence encodes CASSSQTGSSYNEQFF. V and J are TRBV6-6 and TRBJ2-1, with D unresolved. This CDR3 is 16 amino acids long. Germline CDR1 and CDR2: MNHNY and SVGAGI (reference sequence). With 4 bases removed from V and 0 bases from J, the gap between germline ends came to 13 bases.

J is TRBJ2-7 and V is TRBV20-1, with TRBD1 matching over 11 bases. V was pared by 5 bases and J by 3 bases, with 3 bases of the junction left unmatched. Germline CDR1 and CDR2: DFQATT and SNEGSKA (reference sequence). The CDR3 length is 13 residues. This chain's CDR3 is CSARDRGNYEQYF. CDR3 nucleotide sequence: TGCAGTGCTCGGGACAGGGGGAACTACGAGCAGTACTTC.

The CDR3 DNA reads as TGTGCCAGCAGCGCCACACCGGGACAGGGGGACTCTGGGGCCAACGTCCTGACTTTC. Protein: CASSATPGQGDSGANVLTF. The genes are TRBV9 and TRBJ2-6; the match to TRBD1 covers 11 bases. V shed 3 bases and J 0 bases; nucleotides not matched to a gene: 8. The germline gives CDR1 SGDLS, CDR2 YYNGEE. The CDR3 has 19 residues.

This sequence joins TRBV10-3 and TRBJ1-2, with D unresolved. The CDR3 is 14 residues long. Trimming stripped 3 bases from V and 4 bases from J, with 12 bases between. Germline-derived CDR1 and CDR2 are ENHRY and SYGVKD. In DNA form, the CDR3 reads TGTGCCATCAGTGAAGGAGACCTACCCTATGGCTACACCTTC. Translating it yields CAISEGDLPYGYTF.

DNA of the CDR3: TGTGCCAGCAGTGGACCCAGGGGCTTAGATCGCGATGAGCAGTTCTTC. This codes for CASSGPRGLDRDEQFF. The chain joins TRBV12-3 or TRBV12-4 to TRBJ2-1, with D possibly matching TRBD1 (6 bases). The CDR3 is 16 amino acids. V lost 5 bases and J 8 bases, leaving 22 bases between the germline ends.

This clonotype was found a few times. The chain employs TRBV20-1 and TRBJ2-3; 7 nucleotides agree with TRBD1. The V segment lost 1 base and the J segment 2 bases; nucleotides outside the gene matches: 3. This CDR3 is 14 amino acids long. CDR1 and CDR2 from the germline V gene are DFQATT and SNEGSKA (reference sequence). The CDR3 DNA follows: TGCAGTGCTAGAGTCCAGGGGGACACAGATACGCAGTATTTT. Protein sequence: CSARVQGDTDTQYF.

This clonotype has only a few counts. The rearrangement uses TRBV6-5 and TRBJ1-4; D unresolved. CDR1 MNHEY and CDR2 SVGAGI come from the germline V gene. The CDR3 sequence is 14 residues long. Trimming removed 0 bases from V and 6 bases from J, with 8 bases in between. The CDR3 DNA reads TGTGCCAGCAGTTACTCACGCGGGGATGAAAAACTGTTTTTT. Its protein product is CASSYSRGDEKLFF.

The gene calls are TRBV10-3 and TRBJ1-2, with D perhaps matching TRBD1 (6 bases). The V end lost 8 bases, the J end lost 8 bases, and 21 bases lay between the germline ends. This CDR3 is built from 14 residues. Germline V gene data show CDR1 as ENHRY and CDR2 as SYGVKD. The DNA of the CDR3 is TGTGCCATCTCCCCTGGGACACACCAGCAAGGCTACACCTTC. It is translated as CAISPGTHQQGYTF.

This clonotype was counted between two and nine times. The chain employs TRBV24-1 and TRBJ2-1, with 11 bases identical to TRBD1. From germline, CDR1 is KGHDR and CDR2 SFDVKD. The junction had 9 bases not matched to a gene; V was cut back by 4 bases and J by 8 bases. The CDR3 loop spans 16 amino acids. The CDR3 is CATSDRAGQGAHEQFF. The CDR3 nucleotides read TGTGCCACCAGTGACCGTGCCGGACAGGGGGCCCATGAGCAGTTCTTC.

Points on this clonotype: A junction boundary mismatches the germline segment, possibly from a read error. V usage is TRBV7-9 and J usage is TRBJ2-1; 7 bases match TRBD2. CDR3 size: 14 residues. Germline CDR1 is SEHNR and CDR2 is FQNEAQ (reference sequence). The CDR3 here is CAGRLGPSGNEQFF. CDR3 coding DNA: TGTGCCGGCAGGCTCGGCCCTAGCGGCAATGAGCAGTTCTTC.

The chain carries TRBV11-3 and TRBJ2-3; 7 bases agree with TRBD1. This CDR3 region has 16 residues. Germline-derived CDR1 and CDR2 are SGHNT and YENEEA. V lost 5 bases to trimming and J lost 4 bases; unmatched junction nucleotides: 12. CDR3 sequence (DNA): TGTGCCAGCAGCACATACCGGGACAGCGCTCCAGATACGCAGTATTTT. Translated, it gives CASSTYRDSAPDTQYF.

The chain couples TRBV9 to TRBJ1-6; D remains unclear. Germline CDR1 reads SGDLS; CDR2 reads YYNGEE. The CDR3 covers 15 residues. V lost 0 bases and J lost 0, with 4 bases in between. The CDR3 nucleotides read TGTGCCAGCAGCGTAGATCCCTCCTATAATTCACCCCTCCACTTT. Encoded protein: CASSVDPSYNSPLHF.

The chain carries TRBV28 and TRBJ2-1; TRBD2 might be the D (5 bases). This CDR3 region has 13 residues. Between the trimmed V and J ends, which lost 2 bases and 4 bases, there was a span of 6 bases. Per the germline V gene, CDR1 is MDHEN and CDR2 is SYDVKM. The CDR3 spells CASSLPGYNEQFF. The DNA of the CDR3 is TGTGCCAGCAGTTTACCGGGGTACAATGAGCAGTTCTTC.

This chain links TRBV12-3 or TRBV12-4 with TRBJ1-4; 9 positions agree with TRBD1. With V trimmed by 6 bases and J by 10 bases, 6 bases remained unmatched. The CDR3 extends over 13 amino acids. The CDR3 is CASSRDREGKLFF. The CDR3 bases are TGTGCCAGCAGCCGGGACAGGGAGGGAAAACTGTTTTTT.

As to this clonotype: Germline and junction disagree at one end, which may indicate a read error. The chain recombines TRBV10-3 with TRBJ2-4; tentative D call: TRBD2 (5 bases). CDR3 size: 14 residues. CDR1 is ENHRY, CDR2 SYGVKD, per germline. The CDR3, as DNA: TGCGCCATCAGTGAGATGGGAGACAAAAACATTCAGTACTTC. This encodes CAISEMGDKNIQYF.

This clonotype was picked up many times. V gene TRBV11-2 combines with J gene TRBJ2-7; a weak D match, TRBD2 (6 bases). The CDR3 length is 14 residues. Between the trimmed V and J ends, which lost 5 bases and 7 bases, there was a span of 18 bases. Germline V gene sequence: CDR1 SGHAT, CDR2 FQNNGV. CDR3 sequence reads: CASSLGGLRGEQYF. DNA for the CDR3: TGTGCCAGCAGCCTCGGGGGACTCCGGGGGGAGCAGTACTTC. Combining the CDR3 with reference TRBV11-2 and TRBJ2-7 gives the whole variable domain EAGVAQSPRYKIIEKRQSVAFWCNPISGHATLYWYQQILGQGPKLLIQFQNNGVVDDSQLPKDRFSAERLKGVDSTLKIQPAKLEDSAVYLCASSLGGLRGEQYFGPGTRLTVT.

J is TRBJ1-2 and V is TRBV6-5; D remains unclear. This CDR3 contains 13 residues. Deletions cut 2 bases from V and 2 bases from J, with 6 bases between. From germline, CDR1 is MNHEY and CDR2 SVGAGI. For the CDR3, the DNA is TGTGCCAGCAGTTACGATGAAAACTATGGCTACACCTTC. Its translation: CASSYDENYGYTF.